This note documents a single T cell receptor beta chain sequence. The sample is drawn from a study of CD8 T cells in Susac syndrome. It was with random hexamers that 0.5 to 1 ug RNA was reverse transcribed. TCRdb fed the immunoSEQ multiplex PCR reads into MiXCR, producing one record per CDR3 protein. The sample holds 140,000 to 150,000 distinct CDR3 sequences, approximately 95% seen once. The germline V gene has CDR1 MDHEN and CDR2 SYDVKM. Germline trimming cut 6 bases from V and 16 bases from J; bases unmatched to any gene: 16. This CDR3 spans 14 amino acids. The chain combines TRBV28 with TRBJ1-4; 8 bases are shared with TRBD1. The sample comprised CD4+ T cells from PBMCs. This receptor was obtained from a human donor in good health. The CDR3 loop reads CASSRTGSVGGKFF. CDR3 nucleotide sequence: TGTGCCAGCAGCCGGACAGGGAGTGTGGGCGGGAAGTTTTTT.